This is a list of T cell receptor beta chains from one sample in a study of blood T cell repertoires in COVID-19. Sequencing was performed with immunoSEQ multiplex PCR; in TCRdb, only in-frame clones are kept and a portion is missing. The data hold 150,000 to 250,000 clones, with roughly 77% observed a single time. Specimen: peripheral blood. The receptors derive from a middle-aged woman with COVID-19, enrolled during active disease. CDR3s include the opening cysteine and the closing phenylalanine or tryptophan. A D gene is named only where the DNA matches it firmly. Clone sizes are given selectively: once, few, many, or a class where the clone is expanded.

clone_size: .; v_call: TRBV6-5; j_call: TRBJ2-1; d_call: .; cdr3_aa: CASSLSGHEQFF; cdr3_nt: TGTGCCAGCAGTCTTAGCGGCCATGAGCAGTTCTTC
clone_size: .; v_call: TRBV12-3/TRBV12-4; j_call: TRBJ1-1; d_call: .; cdr3_aa: CASSPTQGREAFF; cdr3_nt: TGTGCCAGCAGCCCCACCCAGGGCCGTGAAGCTTTCTTT
clone_size: .; v_call: TRBV19; j_call: TRBJ2-1; d_call: .; cdr3_aa: CASSIGGAYSDEQFF; cdr3_nt: TGTGCCAGTAGTATAGGCGGGGCCTACTCGGATGAGCAGTTCTTC
clone_size: .; v_call: TRBV3-1/TRBV3-2; j_call: TRBJ1-6; d_call: .; cdr3_aa: CASSPVAAWSSYNSPLHF; cdr3_nt: TGTGCCAGCAGCCCGGTAGCAGCGTGGAGCTCCTATAATTCACCCCTCCACTTT
clone_size: .; v_call: TRBV19; j_call: TRBJ2-7; d_call: .; cdr3_aa: CASSKGGWTYEQYF; cdr3_nt: TGTGCCAGTAGTAAGGGGGGGTGGACCTACGAGCAGTACTTC
clone_size: .; v_call: TRBV5-5; j_call: TRBJ1-6; d_call: .; cdr3_aa: CASSLVRQPNSPLHF; cdr3_nt: TGTGCCAGCAGCTTGGTTAGACAGCCGAATTCACCCCTCCACTTT
clone_size: .; v_call: TRBV5-5; j_call: TRBJ2-7; d_call: TRBD2; cdr3_aa: CASSSLAGSISYEQYF; cdr3_nt: TGTGCCAGCAGCAGTCTAGCGGGCAGCATCTCCTACGAGCAGTACTTC
clone_size: few; v_call: TRBV9; j_call: TRBJ2-7; d_call: .; cdr3_aa: CASSAPGLYEQYF; cdr3_nt: TGTGCCAGCAGCGCTCCGGGACTCTACGAGCAGTACTTC
clone_size: .; v_call: TRBV28; j_call: TRBJ2-7; d_call: .; cdr3_aa: CASSLFTGYEQYF; cdr3_nt: TGTGCCAGCAGTTTATTCACGGGGTACGAGCAGTACTTC
clone_size: .; v_call: TRBV2; j_call: TRBJ2-2; d_call: TRBD2; cdr3_aa: CASSPLAGVRELFF; cdr3_nt: TGTGCCAGCAGCCCCCTAGCGGGAGTGAGGGAGCTGTTTTTT
clone_size: .; v_call: TRBV2; j_call: TRBJ2-1; d_call: .; cdr3_aa: CASSEGRGNEQFF; cdr3_nt: TGTGCCAGCAGTGAGGGTCGGGGTAATGAGCAGTTCTTC
clone_size: .; v_call: TRBV4-1; j_call: TRBJ1-3; d_call: .; cdr3_aa: CASSQGVTMSQLSSGNTIYF; cdr3_nt: TGCGCCAGCAGCCAAGGGGTTACTATGAGCCAGCTATCCTCTGGAAACACCATATATTTT
clone_size: few; v_call: TRBV2; j_call: TRBJ2-3; d_call: TRBD2; cdr3_aa: CASIALKAGGTDTQYF; cdr3_nt: TGTGCCAGCATAGCACTGAAGGCGGGAGGCACAGATACGCAGTATTTT
clone_size: .; v_call: TRBV27; j_call: TRBJ1-5; d_call: TRBD1; cdr3_aa: CASSLSIGTGGPQHF; cdr3_nt: TGTGCCAGCAGTTTATCGATAGGGACAGGGGGGCCCCAGCATTTT